These 22 T cell receptor beta chains came from one sample sequenced in a study of OX40 agonist ivuxolimab in advanced cancers. Libraries were prepared by immunoSEQ multiplex PCR; TCRdb keeps only in-frame clonotypes and omits some of them. The data hold 65,000 to 95,000 clones, with 83% observed a single time. The source was CD4+ or CD8+ T cells sorted from blood, collected in a trial of the OX40 agonist ivuxolimab. The source is an adult with an advanced solid tumor such as melanoma, head and neck, liver or kidney cancer.

CDR3 sequence: CASSPPGTYQETQYF. The CDR3 nucleotides read TGTGCCAGCTCACCACCAGGGACATACCAAGAGACCCAGTACTTC. J is TRBJ2-5 and V is TRBV18; possibly TRBD1 for D (6 bases). Germline V gene data show CDR1 as KGHSH and CDR2 as LQKENI. This CDR3 comprises 15 residues. V gave up 0 bases and J gave up 0 bases, with 8 bases separating them.

CDR3 sequence (DNA): TGTGCCAGCAGCCTATGGACAGGCTACAATGAGCAGTTCTTC. It specifies CASSLWTGYNEQFF. The J gene is TRBJ2-1, the V gene TRBV14; TRBD1 matches at 7 bases. V lost 4 bases, J lost 3 bases, and 3 bases stayed unmatched. The germline gives CDR1 SGHDN, CDR2 FVKESK. The CDR3 is 14 amino acids.

The chain employs TRBV5-4 and TRBJ2-3, with TRBD2 matching over 9 bases. CDR3 size: 17 residues. Trimming took 1 base from V and 2 from J; bases not matched to a gene: 8. From germline, CDR1 is SGHNT and CDR2 YYREEE (reference sequence). The CDR3 DNA reads TGTGCCAGCAGCTTGCGGGAGGCTAGCGGGATCACAGATACGCAGTATTTT. Translating it yields CASSLREASGITDTQYF.

Note on this clone: The sample has other DNA sequences that encode this CDR3 too. The genes are TRBV7-9 and TRBJ2-7; 8 bases fit TRBD1. CDR3 size: 14 residues. From germline, CDR1 is SEHNR and CDR2 FQNEAQ (reference sequence). V lost 5 bases, J lost 0 bases, and 3 bases stayed unmatched. CDR3 coding DNA: TGTGCCAGCAGCCCCGGGACAGGCTCCTACGAGCAGTACTTC. Translating gives CASSPGTGSYEQYF.

Only a few counts were recorded for this clone. The chain joins TRBV7-8 to TRBJ1-2; D call uncertain. Between the trimmed V and J ends, which lost 7 bases and 4 bases, there was a span of 16 bases. The length of the CDR3 is 14 residues. Germline loops: CDR1 SGHVS, CDR2 FQNEAQ. The CDR3 DNA is TGTGCCAGCACCCCCGGTGAGGGCCCCTATGGCTACACCTTC. Amino acids: CASTPGEGPYGYTF.

This clone was picked up a small number of times. V gene TRBV28 combines with J gene TRBJ1-1, with D unclear. Trimming left V 5 bases short and J 1 base short, with 14 bases between. The CDR3 consists of 15 residues. Germline V gene sequence: CDR1 MDHEN, CDR2 SYDVKM. The CDR3 nucleotides read TGTGCCAGCAGTCCGATCCGGGCTCGGAACACTGAAGCTTTCTTT. This gives the protein CASSPIRARNTEAFF. Supplemented by reference TRBV28 and TRBJ1-1, the full variable domain reads DVKVTQSSRYLVKRTGEKVFLECVQDMDHENMFWYRQDPGLGLRLIYFSYDVKMKEKGDIPEGYSVSREKKERFSLILESASTNQTSMYLCASSPIRARNTEAFFGQGTRLTVV.

The chain couples TRBV14 to TRBJ2-1; 8 bases map to TRBD1. The CDR3 loop spans 13 amino acids. The germline V gene encodes CDR1 SGHDN and CDR2 FVKESK. Trimming removed 1 base from V and 16 bases from J; junction bases left unmatched: 9. The CDR3 coding sequence is TGTGCCAGCAGCCAAGTCGATGGGACAGGCATATTCTTC. This sequence encodes CASSQVDGTGIFF.

The V gene is TRBV11-3, the J gene TRBJ2-5; 10 bases fit TRBD2. The V and J ends lost 5 bases and 4 bases, in that order; junction bases with no gene match: 4. Germline CDR1 and CDR2: SGHNT and YENEEA. This CDR3 region has 14 residues. The CDR3 spells CASSPRTSGETQYF. The CDR3 nucleotides are TGTGCCAGCAGCCCCCGGACTAGCGGAGAGACCCAGTACTTC.

This clone showed up just once. The rearrangement uses TRBV7-2 and TRBJ2-5; D is ambiguous. The DNA end is more similar to TRBJ2-7, so the J call may be wrong. Germline V lookup: CDR1 SGHTA, CDR2 FQGNSA. The CDR3 has 12 amino acids. CDR3 sequence (DNA): TGTGCCAGCAGCTCTAGGTCCTACGAGCAGTACTTC. Translation: CASSSRSYEQYF.

The gene calls are TRBV5-6 and TRBJ1-2; 11 bases line up with TRBD1. The CDR3 totals 15 residues. With 4 bases clipped from V and 7 bases from J, the junction kept 9 bases outside the gene matches. Germline lookup yields CDR1 SGHDT and CDR2 YYEEEE. CDR3 in DNA: TGTGCCAGCAGCCTACGGACAGGGGGCATTAGTGGCTACACCTTC. It yields the protein CASSLRTGGISGYTF.

The rearrangement joins TRBV14 to TRBJ2-7; D gene uncertain. Germline CDR1 is SGHDN and CDR2 is FVKESK. V was shortened by 4 bases and J by 3 bases, with 10 bases between the two germline ends. The CDR3 totals 13 residues. The CDR3 loop is CASSLSLDYEQYF. The CDR3 nucleotides are TGTGCCAGCAGCCTTTCCTTGGACTACGAGCAGTACTTC.

J is TRBJ1-5 and V is TRBV5-1, with no clear D. The CDR3 extends over 15 amino acids. Germline V gives CDR1 SGHRS, CDR2 YFSETQ. Trimming stripped 0 bases from V and 0 bases from J, with 7 bases between. The CDR3 bases are TGCGCCAGCAGCTTGGGGACCAATAGCAATCAGCCCCAGCATTTT. As protein: CASSLGTNSNQPQHF.

In its sample, this clone was seen once. The rearrangement links TRBV5-5 to TRBJ1-1; no reliable D call. V was clipped by 2 bases and J by 5 bases, with 13 bases between them. CDR3 size: 14 residues. The germline CDR1 and CDR2 sequences are SGHKS and YYEKEE (reference sequence). The CDR3: CASSFADTRTEAFF. The CDR3 DNA reads as TGTGCCAGCAGCTTTGCCGACACTAGGACTGAAGCTTTCTTT.

The chain combines TRBV19 with TRBJ2-5, with 10 bases fitting TRBD2. The CDR3 extends over 16 amino acids. V shed 5 bases and J 4 bases; nucleotides not matched to a gene: 10. Germline CDR1 and CDR2: LNHDA and SQIVND (reference sequence). CDR3 loop: CASSPTGLAYRETQYF. CDR3 in DNA: TGTGCCAGTAGTCCTACGGGACTAGCGTATAGAGAGACCCAGTACTTC.

This clone was seen only once. This rearrangement joins TRBV19 to TRBJ1-3; D is ambiguous. The CDR3 extends over 16 amino acids. Deletions cut 7 bases from V and 0 bases from J, with 16 bases between. The germline V gene encodes CDR1 LNHDA and CDR2 SQIVND (reference sequence). CDR3 nucleotides: TGTGCCAGTATCGGCGGATTTATTAGCTCTGGAAACACCATATATTTT. This gives the protein CASIGGFISSGNTIYF.

The chain recombines TRBV6-4 with TRBJ1-6; TRBD1 might be the D (5 bases). Germline V gives CDR1 MRHNA, CDR2 SNTAGT. The ends were cut back, 6 bases at V and 8 bases at J, with 17 bases in the middle. The CDR3 loop spans 15 amino acids. CDR3 amino acids: CASSLIGTRYSPLHF. DNA of the CDR3: TGTGCCAGCAGCCTTATCGGGACGCGGTATTCACCCCTCCACTTT.

The genes are TRBV7-8 and TRBJ2-1; the match to TRBD1 covers 8 bases. The germline CDR1 and CDR2 sequences are SGHVS and FQNEAQ. The CDR3 runs to 13 residues. J was trimmed by 7 bases and V by 5 bases; bases with no gene match: 4. The CDR3 is CASSIDRGNEQFF. As DNA, the CDR3 is TGTGCCAGCAGCATCGACAGGGGAAATGAGCAGTTCTTC. The full variable domain, its missing parts supplied by reference TRBV7-8 and TRBJ2-1, is GAGVSQSPRYKVAKRGQDVALRCDPISGHVSLFWYQQALGQGPEFLTYFQNEAQLDKSGLPSDRFFAERPEGSVSTLKIQRTQQEDSAVYLCASSIDRGNEQFFGPGTRLTVL.

The chain employs TRBV6-5 and TRBJ2-5; no reliable D call. V was pared by 4 bases and J by 2 bases, with 14 bases between. The CDR3 is made up of 15 amino acids. CDR1 MNHEY and CDR2 SVGAGI come from the germline V gene. The CDR3 reads CASSSATAAQETQYF. In DNA, the CDR3 is TGTGCCAGCAGTTCCGCCACCGCCGCACAAGAGACCCAGTACTTC.

This clone was seen only a few times. The V call is TRBV10-3, the J call TRBJ2-2; no definite D call. The V end was cut by 3 bases, the J end by 3 bases, with 8 bases between. This CDR3 spans 14 amino acids. Germline V gene data show CDR1 as ENHRY and CDR2 as SYGVKD. CDR3 nucleotides: TGTGCCATCAGTGATAGACGGGACACCGGGGAGCTGTTTTTT. Translating gives CAISDRRDTGELFF.

This clone was counted only a few times. The identical CDR3 is also encoded by other nucleotide sequences in the sample. The CDR3 spells CASSFLGQGASDTQYF. Written as DNA, the CDR3 is TGTGCCAGCAGCTTTTTGGGGCAGGGGGCGTCAGATACGCAGTATTTT. The rearrangement uses TRBV7-2 and TRBJ2-3; TRBD1 aligns across 8 bases. Looked up from germline, CDR1 is SGHTA and CDR2 is FQGNSA. The CDR3 covers 16 residues. The ends lost 3 bases at V and 4 bases at J; junction bases unmatched: 9.

The rearrangement uses TRBV14 and TRBJ1-4; D gene unclear. Germline values: CDR1 SGHDN, CDR2 FVKESK. V lost 0 bases to trimming and J lost 5 bases, with 13 bases between them. This CDR3 spans 16 amino acids. CDR3 sequence: CASSQDRGVINEKLFF. Here the CDR3 DNA reads TGTGCCAGCAGCCAAGATCGCGGGGTCATCAATGAAAAACTGTTTTTT.

This chain links TRBV6-5 with TRBJ2-4; 8 positions agree with TRBD1. V gave up 5 bases and J gave up 5 bases; unmatched junction bases: 5. There are 14 residues in the CDR3. Germline values: CDR1 MNHEY, CDR2 SVGAGI. As DNA, the CDR3 is TGTGCCAGCAGTCTACAGGGGGATCAAAACATTCAGTACTTC. It codes for CASSLQGDQNIQYF.